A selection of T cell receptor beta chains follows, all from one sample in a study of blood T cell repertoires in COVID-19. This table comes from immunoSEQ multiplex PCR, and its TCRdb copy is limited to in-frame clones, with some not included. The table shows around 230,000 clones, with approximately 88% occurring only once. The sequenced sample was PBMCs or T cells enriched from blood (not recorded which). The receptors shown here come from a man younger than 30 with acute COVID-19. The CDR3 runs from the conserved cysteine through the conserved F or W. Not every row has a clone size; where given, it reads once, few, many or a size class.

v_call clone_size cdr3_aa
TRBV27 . CASSQGASPIYTEAFF
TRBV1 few CTSSQAWSSGQREDTQYF
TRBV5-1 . CASTREAGPNNYGYTF
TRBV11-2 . CASSSRLAGGPEEETQYF
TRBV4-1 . CASSQTGQANYGYTF
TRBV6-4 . CASSGGSSNEQFF
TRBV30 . CAWSVLGTGNSPLHF
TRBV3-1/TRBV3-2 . CASSRGTSGNEQFF
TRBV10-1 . CASSGPGLAGGNTGELFF
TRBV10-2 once CASRGAGVAGNEQFF
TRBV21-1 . CASTEGRGFNQPQHF
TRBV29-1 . CSVEDRDSSYEQYF
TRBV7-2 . CASSSTGGGFYGYTF
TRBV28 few CASSPDWNEQFF
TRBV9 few CASSYGLAGGGGELFF
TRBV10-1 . CASSRDILYEQYF
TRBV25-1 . CASSELGTGSAYEQYF
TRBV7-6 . CASSSDSLSYNEQFF
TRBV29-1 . CSALGQGENYGYTF
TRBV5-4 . CASSLGQLGQETQYF
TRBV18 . CASSPPFSATEAFF
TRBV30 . CAWSVRNNQETQYF
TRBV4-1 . CASSQGRGLSYNSPLHF
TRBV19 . CASITGNTIYF
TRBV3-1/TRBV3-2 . CASNMVGSGRSNEQFF
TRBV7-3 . CASSPAGGLGNTIYF
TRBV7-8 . CASSLAIAGTDTQYF
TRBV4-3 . CASSNSGSPGNEQFF
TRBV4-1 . CASSQQPAGGSYNSPLHF
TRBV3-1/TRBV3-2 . CASSQGTGSTEAFF
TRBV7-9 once CASRPGLADEQYF
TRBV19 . CASSMNLYTDTQYF
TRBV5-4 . CASSLDGPSYGYTF
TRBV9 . CASSPSYEQYF
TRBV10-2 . CASRDRGTDTQYF
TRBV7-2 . CASSLRGPGYTEAFF